These T cell receptor beta chains were read from a single sample in a study of brain T cells in children with intractable seizures. Method: immunoSEQ multiplex PCR; TCRdb's copy keeps in-frame clones and lacks some. Here the sample spans tens of thousands of clones, 75% to 95% being singletons. Sequencing was performed on peripheral blood, taken at surgery. These receptors all stem from a girl aged 2 to 10 with tuberous sclerosis and intractable seizures. Both conserved end residues are part of each CDR3. The D gene is left open where the match is weak.

v_call,d_call,j_call,cdr3_nt,cdr3_aa
TRBV9,-,TRBJ1-6,TGTGCCAGCAGCCCGCATACAGGGCATAATTCACCCCTCCACTTT,CASSPHTGHNSPLHF
TRBV7-3,TRBD2,TRBJ2-1,TGTGCCAGCAGCTTAACTAGCGGGGGCTACAATGAGCAGTTCTTC,CASSLTSGGYNEQFF
TRBV19,-,TRBJ1-5,TGTGCCAGTAGTATAGATTGGCGCCAGAGAAGAAATCAGCCCCAGCATTTT,CASSIDWRQRRNQPQHF
TRBV2,TRBD2,TRBJ2-6,TGTGCCCGAAGGACTAGCGGGGGCTCTGGGGCCAACGTCCTGACTTTC,CARRTSGGSGANVLTF
TRBV5-4,-,TRBJ1-1,TGTGCCTCCCGGGGCGCCGACACTGAAGCTTTCTTT,CASRGADTEAFF
TRBV4-1,TRBD2,TRBJ2-3,TGCGCCAGCAGCCAAAAGTTGGGGCCGGGGGGGACAGATACGCAGTATTTT,CASSQKLGPGGTDTQYF
TRBV11-2,-,TRBJ1-1,TGTGCCAGCAGCTCCTCGGGGGGGGTTGGGAACACTGAAGCTTTCTTT,CASSSSGGVGNTEAFF
TRBV6-5,-,TRBJ1-6,TGTGCCAGCAGCGAGGGACGCCTCAATTCACCCCTCCACTTT,CASSEGRLNSPLHF
TRBV14,-,TRBJ2-2,TGTGCCAGCAGCCAAGCTAGGGGCACCGGGGAGCTGTTTTTT,CASSQARGTGELFF
TRBV23-1,-,TRBJ2-3,TGCGCCAGCAGTCAAGAACGCGGTAGCACAGATACGCAGTATTTT,CASSQERGSTDTQYF
TRBV19,-,TRBJ1-4,TGTGCCAGTAGTATAGATCGTCCAGCAACTAATGAAAAACTGTTTTTT,CASSIDRPATNEKLFF
TRBV10-3,TRBD2,TRBJ2-1,TGTGCCAGCAGGTTAGCGGGGGGAGATCGGAATGAGCAGTTCTTC,CASRLAGGDRNEQFF
TRBV20-1,-,TRBJ1-2,TGCAGTGCTAGTGGGGTTGGCTACACCTTC,CSASGVGYTF
TRBV10-3,-,TRBJ2-6,TGTGCCATCAGTGAGTCAGGGGCTGGGGCCAACGTCCTGACTTTC,CAISESGAGANVLTF
TRBV5-1,TRBD1,TRBJ2-5,TGCGCCAGCAGCTTTCAGGGGGTGGATGAGACCCAGTACTTC,CASSFQGVDETQYF
TRBV4-1,-,TRBJ2-1,TGCGCCAGCAGCAGAGTGGGGGATGAGCAGTTCTTC,CASSRVGDEQFF
TRBV7-8,-,TRBJ2-5,TGTGCCAGCACCCAGGCGGGTTCCCAAGAGACCCAGTACTTC,CASTQAGSQETQYF
TRBV21-1,-,TRBJ1-3,TGTGCCAGCAGCAATCATCGACACCGGAGCTCTGGAAACACCATATATTTT,CASSNHRHRSSGNTIYF
TRBV24-1,-,TRBJ1-1,TGTGCCACCAGTGATTCTCTAGGGACTCCTCTCGGGGCTTTCTTT,CATSDSLGTPLGAFF
TRBV5-8,-,TRBJ2-3,TGTGCCAGCAGCTTGAAGGCTCCCACAGATACGCAGTATTTT,CASSLKAPTDTQYF
TRBV19,-,TRBJ2-5,TGTGCCAGTAGTTTTCGCGAAGGGGAGACCCAGTACTTC,CASSFREGETQYF
TRBV12-5,-,TRBJ2-1,TGTGCTAGTGGTTTGGGACAGTCCTCCTACAATGAGCAGTTCTTC,CASGLGQSSYNEQFF
TRBV15,-,TRBJ2-1,TGTGCCACCAGCAGAGATGTAGGGACTGCAACCACCAATGAGCAGTTCTTC,CATSRDVGTATTNEQFF
TRBV19,TRBD2,TRBJ2-5,TGTGCCAGTAGTCTTTCCTCCCTGGGACTAGCGGGGGTAAAGACCCAGTACTTC,CASSLSSLGLAGVKTQYF
TRBV12-3/TRBV12-4,-,TRBJ1-4,TGTGCCAGCAGTTTAGAGGAGCAAGAAAAACTGTTTTTT,CASSLEEQEKLFF
TRBV3-1/TRBV3-2,-,TRBJ1-1,TGTGCCAGCAGCTTAAGCGGCTCTTCGGCAGCTTTCTTT,CASSLSGSSAAFF
TRBV24-1,-,TRBJ2-7,TGTGCCACCGCTAGGGGGACCGAGCAGTACTTC,CATARGTEQYF